This T cell receptor beta chain stems from a study of shared clonotypes between healthy human individuals. V lost 3 bases to trimming and J lost 3 bases, with 11 bases between them. Per the germline V gene, CDR1 is LNHDA and CDR2 is SQIVND (reference sequence). This CDR3 spans 14 amino acids. Healthy adults negative for HIV, lacking recent acute infections or vaccinations, served as donors. Genomic DNA of unsorted samples came from around 90 million PBMCs. This clone was counted many times. What was sequenced on ten immunoSEQ deep assay plates was unsorted PBMC DNA. Authors' data handling: Filtering differed since immunoSEQ provided only junctions, with no quality scores. TCRdb's table, derived via immunoSEQ multiplex PCR, lists solely in-frame clones and lacks some. V, J and clone size are taken as reported in that table, and D and trimming were inferred from the DNA itself. This sample has about 510,000 clones, with 75% to 80% found just once.

What was sequenced was PBMCs. This receptor was obtained from a woman aged 40 to 50 in good health. Some clones in this sample may be carry-over from other donors' samples. This sequence joins TRBV19 and TRBJ1-2, with a tentative D call TRBD1 (5 bases). CDR3 sequence (DNA): TGTGCCAGTAGTATCTCGGGGGTCGACTATGGCTACACCTTC. This gives the protein CASSISGVDYGYTF.